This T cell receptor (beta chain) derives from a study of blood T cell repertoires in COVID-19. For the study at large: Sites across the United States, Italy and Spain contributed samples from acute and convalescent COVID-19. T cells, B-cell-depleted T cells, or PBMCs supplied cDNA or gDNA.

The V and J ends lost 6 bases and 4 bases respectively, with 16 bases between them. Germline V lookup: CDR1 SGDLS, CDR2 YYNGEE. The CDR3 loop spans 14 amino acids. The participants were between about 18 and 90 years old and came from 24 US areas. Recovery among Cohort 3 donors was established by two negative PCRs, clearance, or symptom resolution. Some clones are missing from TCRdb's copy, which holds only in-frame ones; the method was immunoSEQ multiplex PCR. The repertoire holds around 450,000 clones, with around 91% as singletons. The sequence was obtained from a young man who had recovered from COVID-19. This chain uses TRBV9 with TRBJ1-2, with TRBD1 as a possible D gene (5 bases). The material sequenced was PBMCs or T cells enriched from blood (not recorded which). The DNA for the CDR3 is TGTGCCAGCAAAAATTCAGGGTCTCTCTATGGCTACACCTTC. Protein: CASKNSGSLYGYTF.